The present entry profiles one T cell receptor beta chain with its context. The CDR3 covers 12 residues. CDR1 SNHLY and CDR2 FYNNEI come from the germline V gene. V lost 6 bases and J lost 9, with 9 bases in between. The record originates from a study of T cell responses to AZD1222 COVID-19 vaccine. TCRdb keeps only in-frame clones here, not all; method: immunoSEQ multiplex PCR. The data hold roughly 120,000 clones, with around 82% observed a single time. The chain is built from TRBV2 and TRBJ1-6; the D is unclear. The specimen was peripheral blood, collected on day 0 of AZD1222 vaccination. The TCR comes from an adult in good health. DNA for the CDR3: TGTGCCAGCAGGGGGTCTAGTTCACCCCTCCACTTT. This sequence encodes CASRGSSSPLHF.